The following is a TCR beta chain sequence with its context. The antigen is unknown. The entry originates in a study of regulatory T cells in long-lasting Graves disease. Study observations and caveats: Small sample size may have lowered accuracy.

Germline V lookup: CDR1 SGHKS, CDR2 YYEKEE (reference sequence). The CDR3 contains 15 residues. Trimming removed 0 bases from V and 7 bases from J, with 17 bases in between. Time point reported: newly diagnosed GD, antithyroid drugs for less than 3 months. PBMCs were the source of the RNA used for TCR sequencing. Peripheral blood, at about 9 milliliters, went into EDTA tubes. Library construction for TCR beta used iRepertoire HTBI primers and Arm-PCR of CDR3 regions. As originally analysed: Sample data revealed 60 to 80 TRBV and over twelve TRBJ segments. One entry per CDR3 protein, called by TCRdb with MiXCR from the multiplex PCR reads. TCRdb's processing, not the authors', yielded these V and J calls. The repertoire includes about 470,000 distinct CDR3 sequences, 15% of them detected once, and approximately 15% sits in the top ten. This sample was also put to use in a study of T cells in Graves' hyperthyroidism and ophthalmopathy. This second study notes: The HTBI primer set drove a first-round RT-PCR of the TCR CDR3.

This specimen was peripheral blood mononuclear cells (PBMCs), taken at new diagnosis, from a patient treated with antithyroid drugs. This receptor was identified in a woman aged 25 to 45 with Graves disease. The gene calls are TRBV5-5 and TRBJ2-7; D unclear. CDR3 protein: CASSLGVGSYNEQYF. CDR3 DNA sequence: TGTGCCAGCAGCTTGGGCGTCGGCTCCTACAATGAGCAGTACTTC. Drawing the rest from reference TRBV5-5 and TRBJ2-7, the complete variable domain is DAGVTQSPTHLIKTRGQQVTLRCSPISGHKSVSWYQQVLGQGPQFIFQYYEKEERGRGNFPDRFSARQFPNYSSELNVNALLLGDSALYLCASSLGVGSYNEQYFGPGTRLTVT.